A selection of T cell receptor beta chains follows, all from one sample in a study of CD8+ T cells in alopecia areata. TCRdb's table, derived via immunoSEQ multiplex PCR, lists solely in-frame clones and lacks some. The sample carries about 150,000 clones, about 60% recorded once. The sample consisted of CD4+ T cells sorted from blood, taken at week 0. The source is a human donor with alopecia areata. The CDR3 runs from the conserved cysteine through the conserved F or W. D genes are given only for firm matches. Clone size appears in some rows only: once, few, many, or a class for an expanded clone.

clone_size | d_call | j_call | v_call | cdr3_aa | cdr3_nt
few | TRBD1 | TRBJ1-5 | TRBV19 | CASGQGSNQPQHF | TGTGCCAGCGGACAGGGGAGCAATCAGCCCCAGCATTTT
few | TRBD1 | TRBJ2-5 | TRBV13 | CATRQGHYQETQYF | TGTGCCACCCGACAGGGGCATTACCAAGAGACCCAGTACTTC
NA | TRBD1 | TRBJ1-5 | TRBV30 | CAWSSADRGNQPQHF | TGTGCCTGGAGTTCCGCGGACAGGGGCAATCAGCCCCAGCATTTT
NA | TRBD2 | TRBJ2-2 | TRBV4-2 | CASSQDPSGGNTGELFF | TGTGCCAGCAGCCAAGACCCTAGCGGGGGCAACACCGGGGAGCTGTTTTTT
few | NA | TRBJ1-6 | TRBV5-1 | CASSPLGGLGNSPLHF | TGCGCCAGCAGCCCCTTAGGGGGACTGGGGAATTCACCCCTCCACTTT
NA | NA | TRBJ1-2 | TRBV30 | CAWSVLDGGPYTF | TGTGCCTGGAGTGTACTGGATGGGGGCCCCTACACCTTC
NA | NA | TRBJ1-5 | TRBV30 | CAWSPSGEGPQHF | TGTGCCTGGAGTCCTTCTGGGGAGGGACCCCAGCATTTT
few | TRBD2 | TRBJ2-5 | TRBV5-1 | CASTLQRGERTQYF | TGCGCCAGCACCCTCCAGCGGGGAGAGCGGACCCAGTACTTC
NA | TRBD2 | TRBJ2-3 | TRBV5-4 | CASSLPLAGSGTDTQYF | TGTGCCAGCAGCTTACCACTAGCGGGTTCTGGTACAGATACGCAGTATTTT
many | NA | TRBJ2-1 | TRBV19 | CASSIGEDIPFF | TGTGCCAGTAGTATCGGCGAGGACATTCCGTTCTTC
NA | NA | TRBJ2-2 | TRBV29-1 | CSVGRGTGELFF | TGCAGCGTTGGGAGGGGCACCGGGGAGCTGTTTTTT
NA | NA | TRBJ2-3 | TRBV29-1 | CSAKNKDSTDTQYF | TGCAGCGCCAAAAACAAAGATAGCACAGATACGCAGTATTTT
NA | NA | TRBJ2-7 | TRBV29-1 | CEPGCHEQYF | TGCGAACCCGGGTGTCACGAGCAGTACTTC
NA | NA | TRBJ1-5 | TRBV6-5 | CASSYDSNQPQHF | TGTGCCAGCAGTTACGATAGCAATCAGCCCCAGCATTTT
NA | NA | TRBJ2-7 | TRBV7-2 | CASSFFESEQYF | TGTGCCAGCAGCTTTTTCGAGAGCGAGCAGTACTTC
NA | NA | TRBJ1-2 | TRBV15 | CATSRPDSSPNYGYTF | TGTGCCACCAGCAGACCCGACTCATCACCCAACTATGGCTACACCTTC
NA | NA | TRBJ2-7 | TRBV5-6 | CASTSLRQSTYEQYF | TGTGCCAGCACCTCATTACGACAGAGTACCTACGAGCAGTACTTC
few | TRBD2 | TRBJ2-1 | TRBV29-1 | CSVDQGPSGGPYNEQFF | TGCAGCGTTGATCAGGGTCCTAGCGGGGGGCCCTACAATGAGCAGTTCTTC
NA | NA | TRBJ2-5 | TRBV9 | CASSTGPHKETQYF | TGTGCCAGCAGCACCGGCCCCCATAAGGAGACCCAGTACTTC
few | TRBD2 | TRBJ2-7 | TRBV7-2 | CASSVAGGYEQYF | TGTGCCAGCAGCGTAGCGGGGGGGTACGAGCAGTACTTC
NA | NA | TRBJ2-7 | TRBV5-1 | CASSLAGREQYF | TGCGCCAGCAGCTTGGCAGGGCGCGAGCAGTACTTC
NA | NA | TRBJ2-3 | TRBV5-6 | CASSPGPSSTDTQYF | TGTGCCAGCAGCCCGGGACCGTCGTCCACAGATACGCAGTATTTT
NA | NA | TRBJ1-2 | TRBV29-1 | CSVGGSGAGYGYTF | TGCAGCGTTGGGGGATCAGGGGCAGGCTATGGCTACACCTTC
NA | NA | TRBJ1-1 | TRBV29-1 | CSVFPPGEGNTEAFF | TGCAGCGTCTTCCCCCCGGGGGAGGGAAACACTGAAGCTTTCTTT
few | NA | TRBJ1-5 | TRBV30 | CAWSVDNNQPQHF | TGTGCCTGGAGTGTGGACAACAATCAGCCCCAGCATTTT
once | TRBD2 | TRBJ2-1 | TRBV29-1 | CSVALLAAGFHEQFF | TGCAGCGTAGCCTTACTAGCGGCCGGCTTCCATGAGCAGTTCTTC
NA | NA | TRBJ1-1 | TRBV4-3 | CASSQDWGGGYNTEAFF | TGCGCCAGCAGCCAAGATTGGGGCGGGGGGTATAACACTGAAGCTTTCTTT
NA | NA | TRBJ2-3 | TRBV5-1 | CASSLAGPVDTQYF | TGCGCCAGCAGCTTGGCGGGCCCGGTAGATACGCAGTATTTT
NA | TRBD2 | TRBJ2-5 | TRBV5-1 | CASSPTLAGGLGETQYF | TGCGCCAGCAGCCCCACACTAGCGGGGGGGCTTGGAGAGACCCAGTACTTC
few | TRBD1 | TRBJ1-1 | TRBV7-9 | CASSLETGNEAFF | TGTGCCAGCAGCTTAGAGACAGGGAATGAAGCTTTCTTT
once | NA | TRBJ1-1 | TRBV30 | CAWKAGTRRTEAFF | TGTGCCTGGAAGGCTGGGACACGACGGACTGAAGCTTTCTTT
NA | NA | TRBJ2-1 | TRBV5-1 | CASSSQGQLYNEQFF | TGCGCCAGCAGCTCGCAGGGGCAACTTTACAATGAGCAGTTCTTC
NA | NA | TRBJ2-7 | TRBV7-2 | CASRSPGAPGEQYF | TGTGCCAGCAGATCCCCGGGGGCGCCAGGGGAGCAGTACTTC
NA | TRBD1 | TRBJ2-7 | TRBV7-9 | CASSSSKGTDYEQYF | TGTGCCAGCAGCTCAAGCAAAGGGACAGACTACGAGCAGTACTTC